Listed below are T cell receptor beta chains from one sample, sequenced in a study of beta chain features in type 1 diabetes. Sequencing was performed with immunoSEQ multiplex PCR; in TCRdb, only in-frame clones are kept and a portion is missing. The table lists over 200,000 clones, 11% of them singletons. Material: naive CD4+ T cells from blood. Source of these receptors: a man younger than 40 with type 1 diabetes. Each CDR3 is given with its conserved first and last residue.

j_gene | v_gene | CDR3aa
TRBJ2-5 | TRBV7-2 | CASSKVGVETQYF
TRBJ2-7 | TRBV9 | CASSVGGRTGAQEQYF
TRBJ1-1 | TRBV18 | CASSPSQETEAFF
TRBJ2-1 | TRBV4-1 | CASSSRTTFSYNEQFF
TRBJ2-7 | TRBV6-5 | CASSSGQGTSYF
TRBJ2-7 | TRBV5-6 | CASTRGSYEQYF
TRBJ2-1 | TRBV5-4 | CASSFSGPNEQFF
TRBJ1-4 | TRBV7-9 | CASSLRQGRGSTNEKLFF
TRBJ2-2 | TRBV7-9 | CASRLNTGELFF
TRBJ2-7 | TRBV18 | CASSPTGSSYEQYF
TRBJ2-5 | TRBV18 | CASSPRGGADETQYF
TRBJ1-2 | TRBV29-1 | CSVVRQGYGYTF
TRBJ2-1 | TRBV29-1 | CSVAREYNEQFF
TRBJ2-5 | TRBV4-2 | CASSSTGDWKTQYF
TRBJ1-2 | TRBV5-8 | CASSYYQMSHRGATYGYTF
TRBJ1-2 | TRBV28 | CASSLRLFYGYTF
TRBJ1-1 | TRBV7-9 | CASRRTGGDTEAFF
TRBJ2-1 | TRBV4-1 | CASSQGRVGQTYNEQFF
TRBJ1-3 | TRBV29-1 | CSVEDLRGFSGNTIYF
TRBJ1-1 | TRBV7-9 | CASSRQGEAFF
TRBJ1-1 | TRBV5-4 | CASSFKPGEGQAFF
TRBJ1-1 | TRBV13 | CASSLETEAFF
TRBJ2-1 | TRBV6-5 | CASSYGAGATSEQFF
TRBJ1-1 | TRBV7-9 | CASSFSGTVNTEAFF
TRBJ2-5 | TRBV28 | CASSLDSPETQYF
TRBJ2-3 | TRBV18 | CASSPTFRADTQYF
TRBJ1-2 | TRBV7-2 | CASTWGTGGNYGYTF
TRBJ2-3 | TRBV10-3 | CAIKGTSTDTQYF
TRBJ1-4 | TRBV19 | CASRDRGIATNEKLFF
TRBJ1-1 | TRBV5-6 | CASSRTGQAFF
TRBJ2-7 | TRBV5-1 | CASSPSRQAGDEQYF
TRBJ2-1 | TRBV5-4 | CASSPPGRGGNNEQFF
TRBJ2-5 | TRBV6-6 | CASGAEGAPWETQYF
TRBJ2-3 | TRBV5-1 | CASSLTISTDTQYF
TRBJ2-5 | TRBV18 | CASSPPGQETQYF
TRBJ2-7 | TRBV7-9 | CASSYYMGPSYEQYF
TRBJ2-3 | TRBV5-1 | CASSLSTDTQYF
TRBJ2-1 | TRBV4-1 | CASSQDRGSYNEQFF
TRBJ2-1 | TRBV30 | CAWSVGVEEQFF
TRBJ2-7 | TRBV5-1 | CASNQQGSYEQYF
TRBJ1-2 | TRBV6-6 | CASSYFSGRGGYTF
TRBJ1-2 | TRBV28 | CASSLITGVGYTF
TRBJ1-2 | TRBV18 | CASSRTGGHYGYTF
TRBJ2-7 | TRBV11-2 | CASSFLLQSYEQYF
TRBJ2-5 | TRBV4-3 | CASSQERDRRETQYF
TRBJ2-7 | TRBV11-2 | CASSLYTYEQYF
TRBJ1-5 | TRBV30 | CAWRKQGRQPQHF
TRBJ2-5 | TRBV30 | CAWTMGLAGAQYF
TRBJ1-1 | TRBV10-3 | CAISDQDVTEAFF
TRBJ1-2 | TRBV5-6 | CASSRPRLAWGYTF
TRBJ2-3 | TRBV4-1 | CASTLAGGLVADTQYF
TRBJ2-1 | TRBV4-2 | CASSQADRGMANEQFF
TRBJ1-6 | TRBV19 | CASSIGGINSPLHF